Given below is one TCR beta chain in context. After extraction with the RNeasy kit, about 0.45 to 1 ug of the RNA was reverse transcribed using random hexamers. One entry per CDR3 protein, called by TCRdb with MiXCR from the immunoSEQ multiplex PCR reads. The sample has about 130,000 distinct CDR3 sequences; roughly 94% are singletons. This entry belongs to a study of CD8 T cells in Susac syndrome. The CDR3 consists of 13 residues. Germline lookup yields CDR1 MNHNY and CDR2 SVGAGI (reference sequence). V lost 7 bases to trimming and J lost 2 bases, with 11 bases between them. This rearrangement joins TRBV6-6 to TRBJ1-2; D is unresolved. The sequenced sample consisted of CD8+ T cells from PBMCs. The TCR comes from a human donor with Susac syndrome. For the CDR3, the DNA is TGTGCCAGCATCACCGGCGGAAACTATGGCTACACCTTC. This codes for CASITGGNYGYTF.